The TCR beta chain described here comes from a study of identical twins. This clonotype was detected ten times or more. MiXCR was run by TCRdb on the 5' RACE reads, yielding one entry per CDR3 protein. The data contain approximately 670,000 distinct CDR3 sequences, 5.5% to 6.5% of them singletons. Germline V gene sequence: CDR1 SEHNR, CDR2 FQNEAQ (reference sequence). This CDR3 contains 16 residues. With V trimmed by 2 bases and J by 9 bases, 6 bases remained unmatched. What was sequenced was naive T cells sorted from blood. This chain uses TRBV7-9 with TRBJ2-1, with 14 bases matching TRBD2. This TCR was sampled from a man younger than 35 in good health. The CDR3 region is CASSLRGLAGVVEQFF. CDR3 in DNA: TGTGCCAGCAGCTTACGGGGACTAGCGGGAGTAGTTGAGCAGTTCTTC.